One sample yielded the 20 T cell receptor beta chains listed below, sequenced in a study of graft-versus-host responses after intestinal transplantation. Here immunoSEQ multiplex PCR was the method, and the copy in TCRdb shows in-frame clones only, minus some. Altogether just under 100,000 clones are present, about 93% being singletons, with the ten largest covering about 15%. Sequencing was performed on PBMCs, taken about 450 days after intestinal transplant. The receptors were gathered from a human patient who received an intestinal transplant, so some T cells may come from the graft donor.

This clone is a singleton in its sample. This sequence joins TRBV7-6 and TRBJ2-7; either TRBD1 or TRBD2 may supply D (6 bases each). CDR1 is SGHVS and CDR2 is FNYEAQ in the germline V gene. V was clipped by 1 base and J by 2 bases, with 15 bases between them. The CDR3 has 16 amino acids. The CDR3 region is CASSLGGAGPTYEQYF. DNA of the CDR3: TGTGCCAGCAGCTTAGGGGGGGCCGGGCCCACCTACGAGCAGTACTTC.

This sequence joins TRBV27 and TRBJ1-5, with a weak D call TRBD1 (5 bases). With 5 bases removed from V and 3 bases from J, the gap between germline ends came to 17 bases. The germline CDR1 and CDR2 sequences are MNHEY and SMNVEV (reference sequence). This CDR3 spans 16 amino acids. For the CDR3, the DNA is TGTGCCAGCAGTGCCCGGAGTCGAGGGGCCAATCAGCCCCAGCATTTT. Amino acid sequence: CASSARSRGANQPQHF.

The chain employs TRBV2 and TRBJ1-2; D is unclear. This CDR3 is built from 14 residues. Germline V lookup: CDR1 SNHLY, CDR2 FYNNEI. Trimming stripped 3 bases from V and 0 bases from J, with 8 bases between. The CDR3 DNA is TGTGCCAGCAGTGACAACAGAGCTAACTATGGCTACACCTTC. The encoded protein is CASSDNRANYGYTF. Full variable domain (missing parts from reference TRBV2 and TRBJ1-2): EPEVTQTPSHQVTQMGQEVILRCVPISNHLYFYWYRQILGQKVEFLVSFYNNEISEKSEIFDDQFSVERPDGSNFTLKIRSTKLEDSAMYFCASSDNRANYGYTFGSGTRLTVV.

In this sample, this clone turned up once. The rearrangement links TRBV9 to TRBJ2-3; D may match TRBD1 or TRBD2 (5 bases each). Trimming cost V 0 bases and J 4 bases, with 12 bases left between them. This CDR3 is built from 15 residues. Germline V lookup: CDR1 SGDLS, CDR2 YYNGEE. The CDR3 sequence is CASSVGGTQSDTQYF. The CDR3 DNA reads TGTGCCAGCAGCGTAGGGGGGACGCAATCAGATACGCAGTATTTT.

CDR3 residues: CASSPQRQGATYGYTF. The CDR3 bases are TGCGCCAGCAGCCCCCAAAGACAGGGGGCTACCTATGGCTACACCTTC. The rearrangement joins TRBV5-1 to TRBJ1-2; TRBD1 matches 10 bases. The CDR3 contains 16 residues. CDR1 SGHRS and CDR2 YFSETQ come from the germline V gene. The trim removed 4 bases at V and 4 bases at J, leaving 10 bases unmatched.

The V call is TRBV7-8, the J call TRBJ2-6; D unresolved. CDR1 is SGHVS, CDR2 FQNEAQ, per germline. The length of the CDR3 is 14 residues. V dropped 5 bases and J dropped 0 bases, with 5 bases sitting between them. The CDR3 nucleotides are TGTGCCAGCAGCAAGAGCTCTGGGGCCAACGTCCTGACTTTC. Translation: CASSKSSGANVLTF.

This chain links TRBV7-3 with TRBJ2-2; 8 positions agree with TRBD2. Losses at the gene ends were 4 bases for V and 7 bases for J; bases not matched to a gene: 14. The CDR3 has 17 amino acids. Looked up from germline, CDR1 is SGHTA and CDR2 is FQGTGA. In DNA form, the CDR3 reads TGTGCCAGCAGCTCAGGCCGGCGGGGGGCCACTGTCGGGGAGCTGTTTTTT. It codes for CASSSGRRGATVGELFF.

This clone was observed a few times. This rearrangement joins TRBV7-9 to TRBJ1-2; TRBD1 might be the D (6 bases). Trimming cost V 5 bases and J 5 bases, with 9 bases left between them. The CDR3 loop spans 12 amino acids. Germline CDR1 SEHNR, CDR2 FQNEAQ (reference sequence). The CDR3 DNA follows: TGTGCCAGCAGCAGACAGGAATATGGCTACACCTTC. Its translation is CASSRQEYGYTF.

The chain carries TRBV7-2 and TRBJ2-5; TRBD2 is a possible D gene (6 bases). V lost 1 base, J lost 5 bases, and 14 bases lay in between. The CDR3 has 15 amino acids. CDR1 is SGHTA and CDR2 is FQGNSA in the germline V gene. The CDR3 DNA is TGTGCCAGCAGCTTAGGTTTGGGACTTCGGGAGACCCAGTACTTC. This translates into CASSLGLGLRETQYF.

The V gene is TRBV5-1, the J gene TRBJ2-3, with D unclear. CDR1 SGHRS and CDR2 YFSETQ come from the germline V gene. The CDR3 contains 15 residues. V gave up 0 bases and J gave up 11 bases, with 19 bases separating them. CDR3 loop: CASSLVRPPGERQYF. The CDR3 nucleotides read TGCGCCAGCAGCTTGGTTCGCCCCCCTGGCGAACGGCAGTATTTT.

The chain is built from TRBV11-3 and TRBJ1-6; D might be TRBD1 (5 bases). Germline loops: CDR1 SGHNT, CDR2 YENEEA. V was clipped by 6 bases and J by 7 bases, with 10 bases between them. This CDR3 region has 13 residues. CDR3 sequence (DNA): TGTGCCAGCAGTTTTGGGGACAATTCACCCCTCCACTTT. Its protein is CASSFGDNSPLHF.

V gene TRBV2 combines with J gene TRBJ1-6; no definite D call. The CDR3 is 14 amino acids. Trimming took off 4 bases at V and 8 bases at J, with 12 bases between the two ends. Germline V gives CDR1 SNHLY, CDR2 FYNNEI. For the CDR3, the DNA is TGTGCCAGCAGTGTAGGTCCAAACCATTCACCCCTCCACTTT. Translation: CASSVGPNHSPLHF. Using reference TRBV2 and TRBJ1-6 for the parts outside the CDR3, the full variable domain is EPEVTQTPSHQVTQMGQEVILRCVPISNHLYFYWYRQILGQKVEFLVSFYNNEISEKSEIFDDQFSVERPDGSNFTLKIRSTKLEDSAMYFCASSVGPNHSPLHFGNGTRLTVT.

The V gene is TRBV6-5, the J gene TRBJ2-3, with D possibly matching TRBD1 (7 bases). Trimming pared 6 bases from V and 4 bases from J, leaving 17 bases between. The germline V gene has CDR1 MNHEY and CDR2 SVGAGI. The CDR3 consists of 15 residues. The CDR3 is CASSLQGERADTQYF. The CDR3 DNA is TGTGCCAGCAGCCTCCAGGGGGAGCGGGCAGATACGCAGTATTTT.

The chain joins TRBV13 to TRBJ2-7; D may be TRBD2 (6 bases). CDR1 and CDR2 (germline): PRHDT, FYEKMQ (reference sequence). Trimming shortened V by 5 bases and J by 0 bases, and 14 bases separated the two germline ends. There are 15 residues in the CDR3. CDR3 residues: CASSPGVPSSYEQYF. CDR3 DNA: TGTGCCAGCAGCCCGGGGGTACCTAGCTCCTACGAGCAGTACTTC.

The CDR3 DNA is TGTGCCAGCAGTCCCGGAGCAGGAAGAGAAGCTTTCTTT. Translated: CASSPGAGREAFF. The chain carries TRBV6-5 and TRBJ1-1; the D is unclear. Germline values: CDR1 MNHEY, CDR2 SVGAGI. The CDR3 spans 13 residues. The germline V and J ends were trimmed by 5 bases and 8 bases, with 15 bases remaining between them.

The gene calls are TRBV11-2 and TRBJ1-1; D call uncertain. CDR3 length: 12 amino acids. V lost 6 bases and J lost 1, with 6 bases in between. The germline gives CDR1 SGHAT, CDR2 FQNNGV. This CDR3 reads CASRGQNTEAFF. CDR3 bases: TGTGCCAGCAGGGGTCAGAACACTGAAGCTTTCTTT.

The chain is built from TRBV7-3 and TRBJ2-5; 11 bases align to TRBD1. The end of the DNA fits TRBJ2-7 better, so the J call may be wrong. Germline-derived CDR1 and CDR2 are SGHTA and FQGTGA. This CDR3 spans 15 amino acids. As DNA, the CDR3 is TGTGCCAGCAGCTTGGGACAGGGGGTCCCCTACGAGCAGTACTTC. It encodes CASSLGQGVPYEQYF.

The chain combines TRBV19 with TRBJ1-5; D is undetermined. Looked up from germline, CDR1 is LNHDA and CDR2 is SQIVND (reference sequence). V gave up 3 bases and J gave up 4 bases, with 7 bases separating them. CDR3 length: 13 residues. The CDR3 sequence is CASSMPSNQPQHF. CDR3 nucleotide sequence: TGTGCCAGTAGTATGCCCTCTAATCAGCCCCAGCATTTT.

This clone was observed a single time. This chain connects TRBV9 to TRBJ2-7, with 10 positions matching TRBD1. With V trimmed by 2 bases and J by 6 bases, 11 bases remained unmatched. This CDR3 is built from 16 residues. CDR1 is SGDLS and CDR2 is YYNGEE in the germline V gene. Here the CDR3 DNA reads TGTGCCAGCAGCGTTAGGGGCGACAGGGGGCCGGGCGAGCAGTACTTC. Amino acid sequence: CASSVRGDRGPGEQYF.

The chain employs TRBV18 and TRBJ2-7; either TRBD1 or TRBD2 may supply D (5 bases each). The V end was cut by 4 bases, the J end by 4 bases, with 17 bases between. This CDR3 is 15 amino acids long. The germline CDR1 and CDR2 sequences are KGHSH and LQKENI. The CDR3: CASSRRDRKGYEQYF. CDR3 DNA sequence: TGTGCCAGCTCACGACGGGACCGGAAGGGATACGAGCAGTACTTC.